Given below is one TCR beta chain in context. The sample comes from a study of blood T cell repertoires in COVID-19. Study members were between roughly 18 and 100 years old and lived in 24 US regions. How the authors handled the data: Estimates of nucleated cell counts were drawn from the amplification of reference gene primers. The data were produced by immunoSEQ multiplex PCR, yet TCRdb's version contains in-frame clones alone and is incomplete. The V and J calls and clone size are taken from that table; D and trimming were inferred from the DNA. The data contain around 310,000 clones, roughly 90% of them singletons. The CDR3 extends over 13 amino acids. Trimming stripped 2 bases from V and 10 bases from J, with 14 bases between. Looked up from germline, CDR1 is MDHEN and CDR2 is SYDVKM.

This TCR was recovered from a woman aged 25 to 39 who had recovered from COVID-19. This chain links TRBV28 with TRBJ1-1; D uncertain. Sample: PBMCs or T cells enriched from blood (not recorded which). The DNA for the CDR3 is TGTGCCAGCAGTTTAAACCTACCACCGATAGCTTTCTTT. Its protein is CASSLNLPPIAFF.